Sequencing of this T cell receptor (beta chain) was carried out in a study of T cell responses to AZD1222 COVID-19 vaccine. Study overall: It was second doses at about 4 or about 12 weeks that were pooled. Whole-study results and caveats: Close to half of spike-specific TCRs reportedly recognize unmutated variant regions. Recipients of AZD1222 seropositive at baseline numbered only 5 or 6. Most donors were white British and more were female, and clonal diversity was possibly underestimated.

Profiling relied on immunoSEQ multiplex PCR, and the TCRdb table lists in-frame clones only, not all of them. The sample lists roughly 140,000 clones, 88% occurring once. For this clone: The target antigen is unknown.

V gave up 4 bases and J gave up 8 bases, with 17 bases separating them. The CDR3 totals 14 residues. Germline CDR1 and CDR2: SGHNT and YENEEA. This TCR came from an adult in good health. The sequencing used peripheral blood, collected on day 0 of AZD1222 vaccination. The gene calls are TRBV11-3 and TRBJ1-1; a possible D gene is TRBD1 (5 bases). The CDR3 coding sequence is TGTGCCAGCAGCTCCGGGGCGACACAGCACGAAGCTTTCTTT. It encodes CASSSGATQHEAFF.